Following are 10 T cell receptor beta chains from one sample sequenced in a study of human T cells and chemical hapten exposure. Time point specified: patch test 2, 6 weeks after DPC sensitization. Treatment noted: therapeutic diphenylcyclopropenone sensitization with weekly scalp DPC. MiXCR was run by TCRdb on the RACE reads, yielding one entry per CDR3 protein. This sample yields more than 85,000 distinct CDR3 sequences, of which around 10% are seen a single time; 2.2% belongs to the top ten. The starting material was whole blood, obtained in connection with sensitization to the hapten diphenylcyclopropenone (DPC). The receptor set was obtained from a man aged 40-55 years with alopecia areata. Some clones in this sample may be carry-over from other donors' samples.

The rearrangement links TRBV6-6 to TRBJ1-3, with 11 bases fitting TRBD1. V lost 11 bases, J lost 6 bases, and 3 bases stayed unmatched. Germline values: CDR1 MNHNY, CDR2 SVGAGI (reference sequence). The CDR3 consists of 12 residues. The CDR3: CAAGQGANTIYF. The CDR3 coding sequence is TGTGCCGCTGGACAGGGGGCAAACACCATATATTTT.

CDR3 DNA sequence: TGTGCCAGCTCACGCAGCGACTACGAGCAGTACGTC. Amino acid sequence: CASSRSDYEQYV. This chain joins TRBV18 and TRBJ2-7; no clear D. Germline CDR1 KGHSH, CDR2 LQKENI. The CDR3 has 12 residues. V lost 4 bases and J lost 3, with 7 bases in between.

The CDR3 protein is CASTVAIVNEQFF. As DNA, the CDR3 is TGTGCCAGCACCGTCGCCATAGTGAATGAGCAGTTCTTC. This rearrangement joins TRBV2 to TRBJ2-1; no clear D gene. Germline V gives CDR1 SNHLY, CDR2 FYNNEI. Trimming stripped 7 bases from V and 7 bases from J, with 14 bases between. The CDR3 length is 13 residues. The variable domain in full, completed from reference TRBV2 and TRBJ2-1, reads EPEVTQTPSHQVTQMGQEVILRCVPISNHLYFYWYRQILGQKVEFLVSFYNNEISEKSEIFDDQFSVERPDGSNFTLKIRSTKLEDSAMYFCASTVAIVNEQFFGPGTRLTVL.

This clonotype was seen a handful of times. The chain links TRBV27 to TRBJ2-7; TRBD1 matches at 10 bases. V lost 6 bases and J lost 5; bases outside the gene matches: 13. The length of the CDR3 is 16 residues. Looked up from germline, CDR1 is MNHEY and CDR2 is SMNVEV (reference sequence). The CDR3 sequence is CASRAMRGQGKDEQYV. In DNA, the CDR3 is TGTGCCAGCAGAGCTATGAGGGGACAGGGGAAGGACGAGCAGTACGTC.

This clonotype appeared a few times. CDR3 sequence reads: CASRISRAGNTIYF. The CDR3 coding sequence is TGTGCCAGCAGGATCTCCCGGGCCGGAAACACCATATATTTT. This sequence joins TRBV4-2 and TRBJ1-3, with D uncertain. Germline CDR1 and CDR2: LGHNA and YNFKEQ. V was trimmed by 6 bases and J by 4 bases, leaving 13 bases between them. The CDR3 loop spans 14 amino acids.

This clonotype has just a few counts. The chain uses TRBV30 and TRBJ2-5, with unresolved D. From germline, CDR1 is GTSNPN and CDR2 SVGIG (reference sequence). This CDR3 has 12 residues. The V and J ends lost 0 bases and 5 bases respectively, with 7 bases between them. The DNA of the CDR3 is TGTGCCTGGAGTGTTGTTGGGGAGACCCAGTACTTC. It encodes CAWSVVGETQYF.

This clonotype was observed many times. The chain uses TRBV29-1 and TRBJ2-5; no clear D. Germline values: CDR1 SQVTM, CDR2 ANQGSEA. Trimming took off 8 bases at V and 4 bases at J, with 14 bases between the two ends. This CDR3 spans 12 amino acids. CDR3 bases: TGCAGCATCGCGGACCCTGGAGAGACCCAGTACTTC. Translated: CSIADPGETQYF.

The V gene is TRBV11-2, the J gene TRBJ2-4, with 10 bases that match TRBD1. The germline V gene has CDR1 SGHAT and CDR2 FQNNGV. V shed 4 bases and J 7 bases; nucleotides not matched to a gene: 10. The CDR3 runs to 16 residues. The CDR3 protein is CASSSYRDRGMNIQYF. CDR3 nucleotides: TGTGCCAGCAGCTCGTACCGGGACAGGGGTATGAACATTCAGTACTTC.

This clonotype has a handful of counts. The chain recombines TRBV29-1 with TRBJ2-7, with 8 nucleotides matching TRBD1. V shed 4 bases and J 6 bases; nucleotides not matched to a gene: 2. Germline V lookup: CDR1 SQVTM, CDR2 ANQGSEA. This CDR3 region has 11 residues. CDR3 protein: CSVGQGSEQYF. CDR3 DNA: TGCAGCGTTGGACAGGGGTCCGAGCAGTACTTC.

This clonotype appeared a few times. The V call is TRBV7-9, the J call TRBJ2-1, with 10 bases matching TRBD2. V lost 4 bases to trimming and J lost 4 bases; unmatched junction nucleotides: 4. The CDR3 has 15 residues. Germline lookup yields CDR1 SEHNR and CDR2 FQNEAQ (reference sequence). Here the CDR3 DNA reads TGTGCCAGCAGCTCCGGACTAGCGGAATACAATGAGCAGTTCTTC. Its protein product is CASSSGLAEYNEQFF.